One and the same sample provided the 17 T cell receptor beta chains below, sequenced in a study of cytomegalovirus exposure and HLA in healthy donors. Both 60 Vbeta primers and 13 Jbeta primers went into the PCR. Profiled with immunoSEQ multiplex PCR; TCRdb holds only in-frame clones, not every one. This sample has about 180,000 clones, with less than 85% found just once. The sequenced material came from PBMCs. The receptors were gathered from a middle-aged man in good health and CMV-seronegative.

This chain joins TRBV19 and TRBJ2-6, with 8 bases matching TRBD1. The length of the CDR3 is 16 residues. Germline V gene sequence: CDR1 LNHDA, CDR2 SQIVND (reference sequence). V shed 3 bases, J shed 2 bases, and the junction held 3 bases outside the gene matches. CDR3 in amino acids: CASSIAGGAGANVLTF. In DNA, the CDR3 is TGTGCCAGTAGTATCGCAGGGGGCGCTGGGGCCAACGTCCTGACTTTC.

The V call is TRBV7-6, the J call TRBJ2-1, with D possibly TRBD2 on 5 matching bases. V was shortened by 0 bases and J by 2 bases, with 17 bases between the two germline ends. Germline V gives CDR1 SGHVS, CDR2 FNYEAQ. The CDR3 extends over 18 amino acids. The CDR3 sequence: CASSLATGWERTYNEQFF. The CDR3 region has the DNA TGTGCCAGCAGCTTAGCGACGGGTTGGGAGCGAACCTACAATGAGCAGTTCTTC.

V and J are TRBV10-3 and TRBJ2-1, with D possibly matching TRBD2 (6 bases). Germline CDR1 and CDR2: ENHRY and SYGVKD. Trimming took 8 bases from V and 8 from J, leaving 19 bases between them. The CDR3 runs to 14 residues. The CDR3 nucleotides read TGTGCCATCGCGGGGCGGGGAAGCTTCGATGAGCAGTTCTTC. Translated, it gives CAIAGRGSFDEQFF.

V and J are TRBV6-5 and TRBJ1-4; maybe TRBD1 (6 bases). The CDR3 runs 14 residues. CDR1 is MNHEY, CDR2 SVGAGI, per germline. Trimming shortened V by 3 bases and J by 8 bases, and 13 bases separated the two germline ends. The chain's CDR3 is CASSYYRDREKLFF. In nucleotides, the CDR3 is TGTGCCAGCAGTTATTACAGGGATCGCGAAAAACTGTTTTTT.

The V gene is TRBV5-4, the J gene TRBJ2-2; TRBD2 might be the D (6 bases). Trimming took off 3 bases at V and 7 bases at J, with 16 bases between the two ends. Germline values: CDR1 SGHNT, CDR2 YYREEE (reference sequence). This CDR3 comprises 15 residues. The CDR3 DNA reads as TGTGCCAGCAGCTCTAGCGTCGGAAGCGTCGGGGAGCTGTTTTTT. Amino acids: CASSSSVGSVGELFF.

The CDR3 region is CSDAPGDTQYF. CDR3 bases: TGCAGCGACGCCCCCGGGGATACGCAGTATTTT. This chain joins TRBV29-1 and TRBJ2-3; no clear D gene. The CDR3 extends over 11 amino acids. Germline-derived CDR1 and CDR2 are SQVTM and ANQGSEA. V lost 7 bases and J lost 6, with 11 bases in between.

The V call is TRBV23-1, the J call TRBJ2-7, with D tentatively TRBD2 (6 bases). TRBV23-1 is classed as an ORF, of uncertain function. Trimming cost V 5 bases and J 0 bases, with 14 bases left between them. The CDR3 is 15 amino acids. CDR3 amino acids: CASSAFGGSSYEQYF. In DNA form, the CDR3 reads TGCGCCAGCAGTGCCTTCGGGGGTTCCTCCTACGAGCAGTACTTC.

The chain employs TRBV19 and TRBJ2-1; D unresolved. Looked up from germline, CDR1 is LNHDA and CDR2 is SQIVND (reference sequence). The CDR3 covers 16 residues. V lost 3 bases and J lost 4, with 16 bases in between. DNA for the CDR3: TGTGCCAGTAGTATCAACGTTCGCAATCTATACAATGAGCAGTTCTTC. Translation gives CASSINVRNLYNEQFF.

This chain uses TRBV5-5 with TRBJ2-7; 9 bases match TRBD2. CDR3 size: 15 residues. V lost 4 bases, J lost 4 bases, and 9 bases stayed unmatched. Germline V CDR1 and CDR2: SGHKS, YYEKEE (reference sequence). CDR3 bases: TGTGCCAGCAGCCGGGGACTAGCATCGATATACGAGCAGTACTTC. It encodes CASSRGLASIYEQYF.

The genes are TRBV5-4 and TRBJ1-6, with D possibly TRBD1 on 6 matching bases. CDR3 length: 14 amino acids. V lost 4 bases, J lost 5 bases, and 10 bases lay in between. Germline V CDR1 and CDR2: SGHNT, YYREEE (reference sequence). The DNA of the CDR3 is TGTGCCAGCAGCCCGGACAGAAATAATTCACCCCTCCACTTT. This gives the protein CASSPDRNNSPLHF.

This clone was observed a few times. The rearrangement uses TRBV19 and TRBJ1-6; D call uncertain. The CDR3 contains 13 residues. From germline, CDR1 is LNHDA and CDR2 SQIVND (reference sequence). Deletions cut 5 bases from V and 7 bases from J, with 9 bases between. This chain's CDR3 is CASSPQTNSPLHF. CDR3 nucleotides: TGTGCCAGTAGTCCACAGACCAATTCACCCCTCCACTTT.

This chain links TRBV7-9 with TRBJ2-2; possible D gene TRBD2, 6 bases. V dropped 4 bases and J dropped 6 bases, with 9 bases sitting between them. The CDR3 is 13 residues long. CDR1 and CDR2 (germline): SEHNR, FQNEAQ (reference sequence). Here the CDR3 reads CASSSAGSGELFF. The DNA for the CDR3 is TGTGCCAGCAGCTCAGCGGGCTCCGGGGAGCTGTTTTTT.

This chain links TRBV6-5 with TRBJ1-5; D may be TRBD1 (5 bases). V gave up 5 bases and J gave up 0 bases, with 11 bases separating them. In germline, CDR1 is MNHEY, CDR2 SVGAGI. The CDR3 extends over 15 amino acids. The CDR3 DNA follows: TGTGCCAGCAGTCTAAGAGACAGTAGCAATCAGCCCCAGCATTTT. Residues: CASSLRDSSNQPQHF.

The V gene is TRBV11-3, the J gene TRBJ2-7; D gene ambiguous. Trimming pared 5 bases from V and 0 bases from J, leaving 8 bases between. Germline CDR1 SGHNT, CDR2 YENEEA. CDR3 length equals 13 residues. CDR3 region: CASSPYGSYEQYF. CDR3 nucleotides: TGTGCCAGCAGCCCCTACGGCTCCTACGAGCAGTACTTC.

CDR3 amino acids: CASSLVAGGRNEQFF. The CDR3 DNA sequence: TGTGCCAGCAGCTTAGTGGCGGGGGGGAGGAATGAGCAGTTCTTC. V and J are TRBV7-8 and TRBJ2-1; TRBD2 matches 9 bases. The length of the CDR3 is 15 residues. Germline CDR1 and CDR2: SGHVS and FQNEAQ. Trimming cost V 1 base and J 7 bases; bases outside gene matches: 5.

This clone was found once. V and J are TRBV10-3 and TRBJ2-3; a weak D match, TRBD2 (6 bases). This CDR3 spans 17 amino acids. Germline V gene sequence: CDR1 ENHRY, CDR2 SYGVKD. V was shortened by 4 bases and J by 2 bases, with 19 bases between the two germline ends. The chain's CDR3 is CAISANRVGTPTDTQYF. CDR3 in DNA: TGTGCCATCAGTGCGAATAGGGTTGGGACTCCCACAGATACGCAGTATTTT.

This clone was counted between two and nine times. The V call is TRBV30, the J call TRBJ1-5; no firm D call. The CDR3 spans 16 residues. V was cut by 2 bases and J by 0 bases, with 14 bases left in between. In germline, CDR1 is GTSNPN, CDR2 SVGIG (reference sequence). The CDR3 region is CAWSPTGRDSNQPQHF. In DNA, the CDR3 is TGTGCCTGGAGTCCGACGGGGAGGGATAGCAATCAGCCCCAGCATTTT.